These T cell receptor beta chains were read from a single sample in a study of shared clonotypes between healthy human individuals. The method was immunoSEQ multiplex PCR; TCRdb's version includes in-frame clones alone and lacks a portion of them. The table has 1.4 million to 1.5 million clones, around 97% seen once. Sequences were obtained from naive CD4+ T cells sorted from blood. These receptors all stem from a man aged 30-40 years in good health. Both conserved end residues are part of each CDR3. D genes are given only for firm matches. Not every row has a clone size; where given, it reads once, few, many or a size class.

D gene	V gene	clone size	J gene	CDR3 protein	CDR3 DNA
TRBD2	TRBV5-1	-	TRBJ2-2	CASGSRGRSTGELFF	TGCGCCAGCGGTTCCCGCGGGAGAAGCACCGGGGAGCTGTTTTTT
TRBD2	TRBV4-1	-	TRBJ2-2	CASRRPDLAGTGELFF	TGCGCCAGCAGAAGACCGGATCTAGCGGGCACCGGGGAGCTGTTTTTT
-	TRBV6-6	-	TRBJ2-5	CASSLTQAGETQYF	TGTGCCAGCAGTTTGACCCAGGCTGGTGAGACCCAGTACTTC
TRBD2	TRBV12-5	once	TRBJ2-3	CAGLVTSGSTDTQYF	TGTGCTGGGCTCGTAACTAGCGGGAGCACAGATACGCAGTATTTT
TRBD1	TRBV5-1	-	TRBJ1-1	CASSLYLLGQFFNTEAFF	TGCGCCAGCAGCTTGTATCTCTTGGGACAGTTTTTCAACACTGAAGCTTTCTTT
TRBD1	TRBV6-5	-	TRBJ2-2	CASISGTGMTGELFF	TGTGCCAGCATCTCCGGGACAGGGATGACCGGGGAGCTGTTTTTT
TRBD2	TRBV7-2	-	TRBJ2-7	CASSLARERYEQYF	TGTGCCAGCAGCTTAGCGCGGGAGCGCTACGAGCAGTACTTC
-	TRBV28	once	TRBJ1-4	CASSPRGAGFHEKLFF	TGTGCCAGCAGTCCCAGGGGCGCGGGTTTCCACGAAAAACTGTTTTTT
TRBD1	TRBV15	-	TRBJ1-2	CATSRGSGGAGYTF	TGTGCCACCAGCAGAGGTTCAGGGGGCGCGGGCTACACCTTC
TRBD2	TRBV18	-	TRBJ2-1	CASSTSGRDEQFF	TGTGCCAGCTCGACTAGCGGGAGGGATGAGCAGTTCTTC
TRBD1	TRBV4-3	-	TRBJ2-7	CASSQDTRTGQGIYEQYF	TGCGCCAGCAGCCAAGATACCCGCACCGGACAGGGGATCTACGAGCAGTACTTC
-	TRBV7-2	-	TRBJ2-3	CASSLMFSTDTQYF	TGTGCCAGCAGCTTAATGTTTAGCACAGATACGCAGTATTTT
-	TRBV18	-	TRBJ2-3	CASSPPGVGDTQYF	TGTGCCAGCTCACCACCGGGCGTAGGGGATACGCAGTATTTT
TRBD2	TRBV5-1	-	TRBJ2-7	CASRGLAGGVYEQYF	TGCGCCAGCAGGGGACTAGCGGGAGGGGTCTACGAGCAGTACTTC
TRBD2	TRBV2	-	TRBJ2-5	CASRGTSGRGQETQYF	TGTGCCAGCAGAGGGACTAGCGGGAGGGGCCAAGAGACCCAGTACTTC
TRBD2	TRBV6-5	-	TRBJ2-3	CASSYVTSGRADTQYF	TGTGCCAGCAGTTACGTAACTAGCGGGAGAGCAGATACGCAGTATTTT
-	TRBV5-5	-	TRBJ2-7	CASSWGYEQYF	TGTGCCAGCAGCTGGGGTTACGAGCAGTACTTC
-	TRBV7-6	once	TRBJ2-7	CASSLAQGAPYEQYF	TGTGCCAGCAGCTTAGCGCAGGGAGCTCCCTACGAGCAGTACTTC
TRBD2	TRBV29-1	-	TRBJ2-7	CSVAWTSGDEQYF	TGCAGCGTTGCATGGACTAGCGGTGACGAGCAGTACTTC
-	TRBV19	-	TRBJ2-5	CASSGQGFKTQYF	TGTGCCAGTAGTGGCCAGGGGTTTAAGACCCAGTACTTC
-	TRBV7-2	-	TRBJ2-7	CASTARVEQYF	TGTGCCAGTACAGCTAGGGTCGAGCAGTACTTC
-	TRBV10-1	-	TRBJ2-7	CASRSADNFGEQYF	TGCGCCAGCAGATCGGCCGATAATTTTGGCGAGCAGTACTTC
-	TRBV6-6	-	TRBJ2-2	CASSPNANTGELFF	TGTGCCAGCAGTCCAAACGCGAACACCGGGGAGCTGTTTTTT
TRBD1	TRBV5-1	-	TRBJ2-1	CASSLLQGVWNEQFF	TGCGCCAGCAGCTTACTACAGGGGGTGTGGAATGAGCAGTTCTTC
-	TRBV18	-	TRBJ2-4	CASSPSPERDIQYF	TGTGCCAGCTCACCAAGTCCAGAGAGGGACATTCAGTACTTC
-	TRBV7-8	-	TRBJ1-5	CASSPGTGGTRINQPQHF	TGTGCCAGCAGCCCCGGTACGGGAGGTACAAGGATCAATCAGCCCCAGCATTTT
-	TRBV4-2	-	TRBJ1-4	CASSQVKRQAQGNEKLFF	TGTGCCAGCAGCCAAGTAAAACGACAGGCACAGGGTAATGAAAAACTGTTTTTT
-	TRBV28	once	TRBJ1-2	CASSLPGAYGYTF	TGTGCCAGCAGTTTGCCGGGCGCCTATGGCTACACCTTC
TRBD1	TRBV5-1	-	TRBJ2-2	CASSTTGVNTGELFF	TGCGCCAGCAGCACGACAGGGGTGAACACCGGGGAGCTGTTTTTT
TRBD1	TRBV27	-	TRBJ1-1	CASSFRIVGTGDTEAFF	TGTGCCAGCAGTTTTCGTATAGTCGGGACAGGGGACACTGAAGCTTTCTTT
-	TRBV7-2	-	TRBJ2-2	CASSSQWGPGDTGELFF	TGTGCCAGCAGCTCCCAGTGGGGCCCAGGAGACACCGGGGAGCTGTTTTTT
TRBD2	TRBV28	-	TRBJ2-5	CASSLVLAGRQETQYF	TGTGCCAGCAGTTTAGTACTAGCGGGACGTCAAGAGACCCAGTACTTC
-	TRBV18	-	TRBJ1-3	CASSPPTGLAGNTIYF	TGTGCCAGCTCACCGCCAACAGGGTTAGCTGGAAACACCATATATTTT
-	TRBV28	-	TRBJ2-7	CASRRADIYEQYF	TGTGCCAGCAGACGTGCAGACATCTACGAGCAGTACTTC
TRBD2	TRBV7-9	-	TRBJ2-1	CASSPSGDYNEQFF	TGTGCCAGCAGCCCTAGCGGGGACTACAATGAGCAGTTCTTC
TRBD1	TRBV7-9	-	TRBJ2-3	CASSSARGQGTDTQYF	TGTGCCAGCAGCTCCGCTAGAGGACAGGGCACAGATACGCAGTATTTT
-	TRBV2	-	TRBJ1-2	CASSDSQGRDGYTF	TGTGCCAGCAGTGATTCACAGGGTAGAGATGGCTACACCTTC
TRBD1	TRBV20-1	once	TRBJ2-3	CSARVTGAQYF	TGCAGTGCTAGAGTGACAGGGGCGCAGTATTTT
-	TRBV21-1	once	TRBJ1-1	CASSKWAPPLRDTEAFF	TGTGCCAGCAGCAAGTGGGCCCCACCCCTCCGGGACACTGAAGCTTTCTTT
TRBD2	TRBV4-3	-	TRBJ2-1	CASSPGTSIRLNEQFF	TGCGCCAGCAGCCCAGGGACTAGTATACGCCTCAATGAGCAGTTCTTC
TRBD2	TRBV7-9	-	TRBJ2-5	CASSLPPLAGRETQYF	TGTGCCAGCAGCTTACCACCCCTAGCGGGAAGGGAGACCCAGTACTTC
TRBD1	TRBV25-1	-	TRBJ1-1	CASSDPGQGNTEAFF	TGTGCCAGCAGTGACCCCGGACAGGGTAACACTGAAGCTTTCTTT
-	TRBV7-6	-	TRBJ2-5	CASSLRVQETQYF	TGTGCCAGCAGCTTAAGGGTTCAAGAGACCCAGTACTTC
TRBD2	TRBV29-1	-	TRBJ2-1	CSTYSGTSYNEQFF	TGCAGCACATACTCCGGGACTAGCTACAATGAGCAGTTCTTC
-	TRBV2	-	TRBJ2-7	CASSVTGKSSYEQYF	TGTGCCAGCAGTGTAACCGGGAAATCATCGTACGAGCAGTACTTC
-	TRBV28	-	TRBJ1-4	CASTFRTRNEKLFF	TGTGCCAGCACTTTCCGGACAAGAAATGAAAAACTGTTTTTT
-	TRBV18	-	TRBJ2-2	CASSLRLLGELFF	TGTGCCAGCTCACTTAGGTTGCTCGGGGAGCTGTTTTTT